This is a list of T cell receptor beta chains from one sample in a study of T cell responses to AZD1222 COVID-19 vaccine. This table comes from immunoSEQ multiplex PCR, and its TCRdb copy is limited to in-frame clones, with some not included. The table records approximately 13,000 clones, about 80% of them present only once. Here the sequenced sample was peripheral blood, taken 28 days after the second AZD1222 dose. These receptors were obtained from an adult who received the AZD1222 COVID-19 vaccine. The CDR3 runs from the conserved cysteine through the conserved F or W. D genes are given only for firm matches. Some rows have no size entry. The others give once, few or many, or a class for an expanded clone.

j_call	clone_size	d_call	v_call	cdr3_nt	cdr3_aa
TRBJ1-2	-	-	TRBV11-1	TGTGCCAGCAGCTTATCGGGAGGAGTCGGCTACACCTTC	CASSLSGGVGYTF
TRBJ2-5	-	-	TRBV27	TGTGCCAGCAGTTTATTTCCCGGACAAGAGACCCAGTACTTC	CASSLFPGQETQYF
TRBJ2-1	-	-	TRBV19	TGTGCCAGTAGTATTCGCGGGGCAGGGTACAATGAGCAGTTCTTC	CASSIRGAGYNEQFF
TRBJ1-1	-	-	TRBV3-1/TRBV3-2	TGTGCCAGCAGCCAAGGGAGGGGAATTATGAACACTGAAGCTTTCTTT	CASSQGRGIMNTEAFF
TRBJ1-2	-	-	TRBV28	TGTGCCAGCAGTTCCTCCCCGGGACAAGACTATGGCTACACCTTC	CASSSSPGQDYGYTF
TRBJ2-1	-	-	TRBV12-3/TRBV12-4	TGTGCCAGCAGCCAATACTCCCTCGAAAGGTTCTTC	CASSQYSLERFF
TRBJ2-7	-	-	TRBV2	TGTGCCAGCAGTGAAGACTGGGCAGGGGTCTCCTACGAGCAGTACTTC	CASSEDWAGVSYEQYF
TRBJ2-7	-	-	TRBV6-6	TGTGCCAGCAGTTTTCAGGTCTCCTACGAGCAGTACTTC	CASSFQVSYEQYF
TRBJ2-3	-	-	TRBV18	TGTGCCAGCTCTCCAGGGGGGGCAGGCACAGATACGCAGTATTTT	CASSPGGAGTDTQYF
TRBJ2-6	-	-	TRBV6-5	TGTGCCAGCAGTTCGACGGTCTCTGGGGCCAACGTCCTGACTTTC	CASSSTVSGANVLTF
TRBJ2-7	-	TRBD1	TRBV4-2	TGTGCCAGCAGCCAAGGAGGGGTGACAGGGGTTTACGAGCAGTACTTC	CASSQGGVTGVYEQYF
TRBJ2-1	-	-	TRBV14	TGTGCCAGCAGCCTCCCAGCGGGTTATGAGCAGTTCTTC	CASSLPAGYEQFF
TRBJ2-7	once	TRBD2	TRBV2	TGTGCCAGCACTGTCCGGGCGGGAGTCCCTCCTTTCGAGCAGTACTTC	CASTVRAGVPPFEQYF
TRBJ2-2	-	-	TRBV18	TGTGCCAGCTCACACCTCCGGGGGGCTGTCACCGGGGAGCTGTTTTTT	CASSHLRGAVTGELFF
TRBJ2-1	-	TRBD2	TRBV19	TGTGCCAGTAACCGGGACTACGGCTACAATGAGCAGTTCTTC	CASNRDYGYNEQFF
TRBJ2-7	-	TRBD2	TRBV19	TGTGCCAGTAGTATCCAAGCGGGAGGGTTCCACGAGCAGTACTTC	CASSIQAGGFHEQYF
TRBJ2-1	-	TRBD2	TRBV28	TGTGCCAGCAGGGGTAGCGGGAGCTTATCCTACAATGAGCAGTTCTTC	CASRGSGSLSYNEQFF
TRBJ2-1	few	-	TRBV29-1	TGCAGCGCCGACCCGGGAAGCGGCTCCTACAATGAGCAGTTCTTC	CSADPGSGSYNEQFF
TRBJ2-2	-	-	TRBV9	TGTGCCAGCAGGTGGAACTACAACACCGGGGAGCTGTTTTTT	CASRWNYNTGELFF
TRBJ1-1	-	-	TRBV30	TGTGCCTGGAGTCCAGACCGGGTCTCGGGCGCTGAAGCTTTCTTT	CAWSPDRVSGAEAFF